This entry lists 12 T cell receptor beta chains sequenced from one sample in a study of early T cells in non-severe SARS-CoV-2 infection (dated by TCRdb to the early 2020s). Library construction relied on 5' RACE. Sequencing was performed on a NextSeq 500. The public reads were quality trimmed at Q25 with fastp and then assembled into clones with MiXCR by TCRdb, keeping productive beta chains. CDR3 protein duplicates are merged, each entry listing the most common genes and DNA. The sample table lists tens of thousands of distinct CDR3 sequences, under 7.5% of them with a count of one. Clones ranked in the top ten supply roughly 8% of the sample. The source material was whole blood. The receptor set was obtained from an adult who was a healthcare worker with PCR-confirmed SARS-CoV-2 infection or an uninfected control (not recorded which).

This clonotype was seen at least ten times. This chain uses TRBV4-3 with TRBJ1-1; D uncertain. This CDR3 region has 15 residues. Per germline, CDR1 LGHNA and CDR2 YSLEER. V dropped 1 base and J dropped 0 bases, with 9 bases sitting between them. This chain's CDR3 is CASSQANSLNTEAFF. The CDR3 region has the DNA TGCGCCAGCAGCCAAGCCAACAGTTTGAACACTGAAGCTTTCTTT.

This clonotype has more than one count but fewer than ten. J is TRBJ2-7 and V is TRBV6-5; D possibly matches TRBD1 or TRBD2 (5 bases each). The germline V and J ends were trimmed by 2 bases and 3 bases, with 23 bases remaining between them. Per germline, CDR1 MNHEY and CDR2 SVGAGI. The CDR3 extends over 18 amino acids. The CDR3 loop reads CASSYRALRIGTLYEQYF. In DNA, the CDR3 is TGTGCCAGCAGTTACCGGGCCCTCCGGATTGGGACCCTCTACGAGCAGTACTTC.

The CDR3 bases are TGTGCCAGCAGCTTAGATTTAACGGTTTATTCACCCCTCCACTTT. Its protein product is CASSLDLTVYSPLHF. The chain uses TRBV11-2 and TRBJ1-6; D gene uncertain. CDR1 SGHAT and CDR2 FQNNGV come from the germline V gene. The CDR3 length is 15 residues. V lost 0 bases to trimming and J lost 8 bases, with 11 bases between them.

The sample holds many counts of this clonotype. This rearrangement joins TRBV2 to TRBJ1-6, with D perhaps matching TRBD1 (5 bases). Trimming took 7 bases from V and 7 from J, leaving 17 bases between them. This CDR3 region has 15 residues. CDR1 and CDR2 from the germline V gene are SNHLY and FYNNEI. CDR3 sequence (DNA): TGTGCCAGCACCTACCCTGGGGGTTCGAATTCACCCCTCCACTTT. Protein: CASTYPGGSNSPLHF.

As for this clonotype: Germline is not matched at one junction end, which may reflect a read error. As DNA, the CDR3 is TGTGCCAGCAGACCGGGCCCAAGGGACTTC. It specifies CASRPGPRDF. The J gene is TRBJ2-4, the V gene TRBV28; unclear D gene. Per germline, CDR1 MDHEN and CDR2 SYDVKM. The CDR3 has 10 residues.

Only a few counts were recorded for this clonotype. The V and J genes are TRBV25-1 and TRBJ2-7, with D possibly TRBD2 on 5 matching bases. CDR3 length equals 18 residues. Germline V gene data show CDR1 as MGHDK and CDR2 as SYGVNS. V was clipped by 11 bases and J by 4 bases, with 33 bases between them. As DNA, the CDR3 is TGTGCCGATCCCCCCTTTAGAGGTGATTGGACCCCGGGGTACGAGCAGTACTTC. Translation: CADPPFRGDWTPGYEQYF.

The CDR3 protein is CASRQRGGHPGAKSSYNEQFF. CDR3 coding DNA: TGTGCCAGCCGTCAGCGGGGGGGCCACCCAGGGGCAAAAAGCTCCTACAATGAGCAGTTCTTC. V is TRBV6-6 and J is TRBJ2-1, with 10 bases fitting TRBD2. CDR1 is MNHNY, CDR2 SVGAGI, per germline (reference sequence). This CDR3 has 21 residues. V dropped 8 bases and J dropped 0; count of bases not matched to a gene: 22.

This clonotype was recorded at least ten times. The J gene is TRBJ1-5, the V gene TRBV6-1; D may be TRBD1 (6 bases). V lost 7 bases and J 0 bases, leaving 10 bases between the germline ends. The CDR3 length is 14 residues. CDR1 is MNHNS and CDR2 is SASEGT in the germline V gene. The CDR3: CASNLQGSNQPQHF. The CDR3 nucleotides are TGTGCCAGCAATTTACAGGGTAGCAATCAGCCCCAGCATTTT.

V and J are TRBV29-1 and TRBJ2-3; possibly TRBD1 for D (5 bases). The germline gives CDR1 SQVTM, CDR2 ANQGSEA. CDR3 length: 12 residues. The germline V and J ends were trimmed by 5 bases and 4 bases, with 10 bases remaining between them. The CDR3 reads CSVLQGSDTQYF. The DNA for the CDR3 is TGCAGCGTTCTCCAGGGCTCAGATACGCAGTATTTT.

This clonotype was detected only a few times. V is TRBV3-1 and J is TRBJ2-4; D uncertain. Per germline, CDR1 LGHDT and CDR2 YNNKEL (reference sequence). The CDR3 runs 15 residues. Trimming shortened V by 4 bases and J by 0 bases, and 10 bases separated the two germline ends. CDR3 DNA: TGTGCCAGCAGCCGGTCCAGGAAAGCCAAAAACATTCAGTACTTC. Its translation: CASSRSRKAKNIQYF.

This chain connects TRBV20-1 to TRBJ2-5; TRBD2 matches 12 bases. Trimming removed 0 bases from V and 1 base from J; junction bases left unmatched: 6. The CDR3 is 17 amino acids. Germline-derived CDR1 and CDR2 are DFQATT and SNEGSKA (reference sequence). The CDR3: CSARDSGLAGRQETQYF. CDR3 coding DNA: TGCAGTGCTAGAGATTCCGGACTAGCGGGGCGCCAAGAGACCCAGTACTTC.

This clonotype was picked up a small number of times. The chain uses TRBV9 and TRBJ2-3; 9 nucleotides match TRBD2. After removal of 4 bases from V and 1 base from J, the junction contained 10 bases not matched to a gene. CDR3 size: 17 residues. The germline gives CDR1 SGDLS, CDR2 YYNGEE. The CDR3 bases are TGTGCCAGCAGCCGGACGATTAGCGGGGGTGGCACAGATACGCAGTATTTT. This encodes CASSRTISGGGTDTQYF.